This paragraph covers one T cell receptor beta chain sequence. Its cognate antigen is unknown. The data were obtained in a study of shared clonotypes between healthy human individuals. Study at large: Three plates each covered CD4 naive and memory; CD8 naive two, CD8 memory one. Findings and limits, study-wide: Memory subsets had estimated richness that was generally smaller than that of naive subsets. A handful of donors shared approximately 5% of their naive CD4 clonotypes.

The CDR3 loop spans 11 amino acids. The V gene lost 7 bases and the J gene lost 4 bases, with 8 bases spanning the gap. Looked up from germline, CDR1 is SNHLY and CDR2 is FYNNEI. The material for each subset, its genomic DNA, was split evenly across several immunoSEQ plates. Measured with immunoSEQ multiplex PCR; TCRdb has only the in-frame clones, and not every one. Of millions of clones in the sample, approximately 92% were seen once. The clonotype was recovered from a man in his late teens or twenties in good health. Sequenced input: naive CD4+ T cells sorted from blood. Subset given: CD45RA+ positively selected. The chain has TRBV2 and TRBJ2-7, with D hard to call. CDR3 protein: CASNIRYEQYF. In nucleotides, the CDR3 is TGTGCCAGCAATATACGGTACGAGCAGTACTTC.